The 30 T cell receptor beta chains reported below all come from one sample, sequenced in a study of a mutant IDH1 vaccine in newly diagnosed glioma. These TCRs are of unknown antigen specificity. Generated by immunoSEQ multiplex PCR, the TCRdb table keeps only in-frame clones and is missing some. The sample holds about 54,000 clones, about 80% seen once. Described time point: week 23, last vaccination. Doses consisted of 300 ug of mutant IDH1 20-mer peptide each, paired with topical imiquimod. The starting material was PBMCs, obtained from a glioma patient whose treatment included an IDH1 peptide vaccine. All receptors derive from a man between 40 and 49 years old with glioma.

The rearrangement uses TRBV30 and TRBJ1-5, with D possibly matching TRBD1 (6 bases). Germline CDR1 is GTSNPN and CDR2 is SVGIG (reference sequence). This CDR3 comprises 14 residues. Trimming removed 2 bases at V and 4 bases at J, with 12 bases between. The CDR3 region is CAWSKGGRNQPQHF. CDR3 coding DNA: TGTGCCTGGAGTAAAGGGGGGAGGAATCAGCCCCAGCATTTT.

The CDR3 spells CASTGTGGGYTF. In DNA, the CDR3 is TGTGCCAGCACTGGGACAGGGGGAGGCTACACCTTC. This chain links TRBV6-5 with TRBJ1-2; 11 nucleotides align to TRBD1. CDR1 and CDR2 from the germline V gene are MNHEY and SVGAGI. Trimming at V came to 7 bases and at J to 8 bases, leaving 3 bases not matched to a gene. This CDR3 region has 12 residues.

This chain joins TRBV5-1 and TRBJ2-7, with 7 bases that match TRBD1. With 4 bases clipped from V and 6 bases from J, the junction kept 10 bases outside the gene matches. CDR1 SGHRS and CDR2 YFSETQ come from the germline V gene. The CDR3 runs to 14 residues. The CDR3 protein is CASSPGQPRGEQYF. The DNA for the CDR3 is TGCGCCAGCAGCCCGGGACAGCCAAGGGGCGAGCAGTACTTC.

The J gene is TRBJ1-2, the V gene TRBV29-1; D not certain. Trimming removed 1 base at V and 7 bases at J, with 7 bases between. Germline loops: CDR1 SQVTM, CDR2 ANQGSEA. This CDR3 region has 11 residues. The CDR3 sequence is CSVEARRGYTF. The CDR3 DNA sequence: TGCAGCGTTGAAGCCAGGCGTGGCTACACCTTC. Drawing the rest from reference TRBV29-1 and TRBJ1-2, the complete variable domain is SAVISQKPSRDICQRGTSLTIQCQVDSQVTMMFWYRQQPGQSLTLIATANQGSEATYESGFVIDKFPISRPNLTFSTLTVSNMSPEDSSIYLCSVEARRGYTFGSGTRLTVV.

The V gene is TRBV10-2, the J gene TRBJ2-7; tentative D call: TRBD2 (7 bases). The length of the CDR3 is 14 residues. V was cut by 9 bases and J by 3 bases, with 18 bases left in between. In germline, CDR1 is WSHSY, CDR2 SAAADI. The CDR3 DNA is TGCGCCAGTTATACGAGGGGGGGGGACTACGAGCAGTACTTC. Encoded protein: CASYTRGGDYEQYF.

The chain recombines TRBV7-9 with TRBJ1-5; D remains ambiguous. This CDR3 contains 12 residues. Germline V gives CDR1 SEHNR, CDR2 FQNEAQ (reference sequence). The germline V and J ends were trimmed by 1 base and 7 bases, with 5 bases remaining between them. The chain's CDR3 is CASSLDGQPQHF. For the CDR3, the DNA is TGTGCCAGCAGCTTAGACGGGCAGCCCCAGCATTTT.

V usage is TRBV4-1 and J usage is TRBJ2-2; possible D gene TRBD2, 5 bases. V was trimmed by 4 bases and J by 4 bases, leaving 10 bases between them. CDR1 and CDR2 from the germline V gene are MGHRA and YSYEKL. This CDR3 is 14 amino acids long. The DNA for the CDR3 is TGCGCCAGCAGCCCATCGGAGGCCACCGGGGAGCTGTTTTTT. Encoded protein: CASSPSEATGELFF.

V is TRBV19 and J is TRBJ2-3; 7 bases fit TRBD2. The germline gives CDR1 LNHDA, CDR2 SQIVND (reference sequence). This CDR3 has 15 residues. V lost 4 bases, J lost 3 bases, and 7 bases stayed unmatched. The CDR3 loop reads CASSTTSVWTDTQYF. The CDR3 region has the DNA TGTGCCAGTAGTACCACTAGCGTCTGGACAGATACGCAGTATTTT.

The V gene is TRBV7-2, the J gene TRBJ2-7; unclear D gene. V was trimmed by 1 base and J by 2 bases, leaving 12 bases between them. CDR3 size: 15 residues. CDR1 SGHTA and CDR2 FQGNSA come from the germline V gene. DNA of the CDR3: TGTGCCAGCAGCTTAGAACCGAACGGCGCCTACGAGCAGTACTTC. As protein: CASSLEPNGAYEQYF.

This chain connects TRBV4-1 to TRBJ2-1, with D tentatively TRBD1 (6 bases). Germline CDR1 MGHRA, CDR2 YSYEKL. Trimming cost V 0 bases and J 5 bases, with 11 bases left between them. This CDR3 contains 15 residues. The CDR3: CASSQEPGVDNEQFF. As DNA, the CDR3 is TGCGCCAGCAGCCAAGAGCCAGGGGTGGACAATGAGCAGTTCTTC.

J is TRBJ2-7 and V is TRBV27; 8 positions agree with TRBD1. This CDR3 is built from 15 residues. V dropped 0 bases and J dropped 3; count of bases not matched to a gene: 4. From germline, CDR1 is MNHEY and CDR2 SMNVEV (reference sequence). CDR3 amino acids: CASSLSLGQDYEQYF. The CDR3 DNA is TGTGCCAGCAGTTTATCCCTGGGACAGGACTACGAGCAGTACTTC.

The V and J genes are TRBV5-1 and TRBJ2-1, with a weak D call TRBD2 (5 bases). V lost 7 bases to trimming and J lost 9 bases, with 14 bases between them. Germline CDR1 SGHRS, CDR2 YFSETQ. CDR3 length: 12 amino acids. The CDR3 region is CASSLGVSEQFF. The CDR3 nucleotides read TGCGCCAGCTCCCTCGGGGTTTCTGAGCAGTTCTTC.

This chain links TRBV5-6 with TRBJ1-2; D call uncertain. The CDR3 totals 14 residues. Trimming left V 2 bases short and J 8 bases short, with 16 bases between. Germline lookup yields CDR1 SGHDT and CDR2 YYEEEE. The CDR3 reads CASSFFRGIRGYTF. As DNA, the CDR3 is TGTGCCAGCAGCTTTTTCAGAGGGATCCGGGGCTACACCTTC.

The rearrangement links TRBV7-6 to TRBJ2-7; D ambiguous. Germline CDR1 SGHVS, CDR2 FNYEAQ. V was trimmed by 4 bases and J by 2 bases, leaving 3 bases between them. This CDR3 comprises 11 residues. The DNA of the CDR3 is TGTGCCAGCAGCTCGACCTACGAGCAGTACTTC. Its protein is CASSSTYEQYF.

V usage is TRBV4-2 and J usage is TRBJ2-1; TRBD2 is a possible D gene (5 bases). Germline loops: CDR1 LGHNA, CDR2 YNFKEQ. The CDR3 has 13 residues. V was trimmed by 0 bases and J by 12 bases, leaving 12 bases between them. This chain's CDR3 is CASSQDVGDSQFF. Written as DNA, the CDR3 is TGTGCCAGCAGCCAAGATGTGGGAGACTCGCAGTTCTTC.

The chain couples TRBV2 to TRBJ2-7; the D call may be TRBD1 or TRBD2 (6 bases each). The CDR3 has 15 residues. The V gene lost 6 bases and the J gene lost 4 bases, with 19 bases spanning the gap. Germline CDR1 and CDR2: SNHLY and FYNNEI. CDR3 in DNA: TGTGCCAGCAGGAAGGGGGGCCATGAAGCTTACGAGCAGTACTTC. Translation gives CASRKGGHEAYEQYF.

The chain uses TRBV19 and TRBJ2-1; perhaps D is TRBD1 or TRBD2 (5 bases each). Germline CDR1 reads LNHDA; CDR2 reads SQIVND (reference sequence). This CDR3 has 14 residues. Trimming stripped 5 bases from V and 7 bases from J, with 15 bases between. CDR3 sequence reads: CASSRLGDGNEQFF. The CDR3 DNA reads TGTGCCAGTAGTCGGCTTGGGGACGGGAATGAGCAGTTCTTC.

This clone was counted between two and nine times. The chain employs TRBV6-1 and TRBJ1-1; D ambiguous. Germline V gene lookup returns CDR1 MNHNS and CDR2 SASEGT. V was clipped by 3 bases and J by 1 base, with 6 bases between them. This CDR3 has 13 residues. The DNA of the CDR3 is TGTGCCAGCAGTGACCGACAGAACACTGAAGCTTTCTTT. As protein: CASSDRQNTEAFF.

The table lists this clone with a few counts. The chain employs TRBV4-2 and TRBJ1-1, with 7 bases identical to TRBD1. J lost 4 bases, V lost 3 bases, and 5 bases had no gene match. In germline, CDR1 is LGHNA, CDR2 YNFKEQ. This CDR3 is built from 14 residues. In nucleotides, the CDR3 is TGTGCCAGCAGCCATCGACAGGGACCCACTGAAGCTTTCTTT. Its protein product is CASSHRQGPTEAFF.

The gene calls are TRBV29-1 and TRBJ2-1; tentatively, D is TRBD1 (5 bases). Germline CDR1 and CDR2: SQVTM and ANQGSEA. The CDR3 runs 14 residues. Trimming left V 4 bases short and J 8 bases short, with 18 bases between. This chain's CDR3 is CSVGGRVMRDEQFF. The CDR3 region has the DNA TGCAGCGTTGGAGGCAGGGTGATGCGTGATGAGCAGTTCTTC.

There are a few counts of this clone. The rearrangement joins TRBV5-1 to TRBJ2-7, with a weak D call TRBD2 (5 bases). The CDR3 covers 11 residues. Trimming shortened V by 3 bases and J by 6 bases, and 7 bases separated the two germline ends. In germline, CDR1 is SGHRS, CDR2 YFSETQ. Here the CDR3 DNA reads TGCGCCAGCAGCTCCGGGGTCGAGCAGTACTTC. This translates into CASSSGVEQYF. The full variable domain, with the rest looked up from reference TRBV5-1 and TRBJ2-7, is KAGVTQTPRYLIKTRGQQVTLSCSPISGHRSVSWYQQTPGQGLQFLFEYFSETQRNKGNFPGRFSGRQFSNSRSEMNVSTLELGDSALYLCASSSGVEQYFGPGTRLTVT.

The V call is TRBV15, the J call TRBJ2-7; perhaps D is TRBD1 or TRBD2 (5 bases each). The V end was cut by 8 bases, the J end by 3 bases, with 14 bases between. This CDR3 has 13 amino acids. CDR1 is LNHNV, CDR2 YYDKDF, per germline (reference sequence). In nucleotides, the CDR3 is TGTGCCACCTCGAGGGGCCCTTACTACGAGCAGTACTTC. Translation: CATSRGPYYEQYF. The full variable domain, with the rest looked up from reference TRBV15 and TRBJ2-7, is DAMVIQNPRYQVTQFGKPVTLSCSQTLNHNVMYWYQQKSSQAPKLLFHYYDKDFNNEADTPDNFQSRRPNTSFCFLDIRSPGLGDTAMYLCATSRGPYYEQYFGPGTRLTVT.

There are a few counts of this clone. It is unclear where the CDR3 begins or ends on the DNA, so no DNA is shown, and the CDR3 is as TCRdb lists it. The rearrangement links TRBV5-6 to TRBJ1-4. CDR1 is SGHDT, CDR2 YYEEEE, per germline. The CDR3 is 17 residues long, ends included. The CDR3 here is CASSSLSFGAGGEKLFF.

This clone has a single count. This rearrangement joins TRBV29-1 to TRBJ2-3; D unclear. The germline V and J ends were trimmed by 7 bases and 1 base, with 3 bases remaining between them. The CDR3 consists of 10 residues. Germline loops: CDR1 SQVTM, CDR2 ANQGSEA. As DNA, the CDR3 is TGCAGCGGGGGCACAGATACGCAGTATTTT. Encoded protein: CSGGTDTQYF.

The chain carries TRBV12-5 and TRBJ2-5; D not resolved. The V end lost 4 bases, the J end lost 7 bases, and 25 bases lay between the germline ends. Germline CDR1 LGHNT, CDR2 FRNRAP. This CDR3 is built from 17 residues. CDR3 bases: TGTGCTAGTGGTTGGGTCCCCGGAGACGGCAACTTCGGGACCCAGTACTTC. This codes for CASGWVPGDGNFGTQYF.

This chain uses TRBV30 with TRBJ2-7; the D is unclear. V was shortened by 1 base and J by 5 bases, with 6 bases between the two germline ends. The V gene's germline CDR1 is GTSNPN and CDR2 SVGIG (reference sequence). The CDR3 consists of 11 residues. CDR3: CAWSGGDEQYF. CDR3 bases: TGTGCCTGGAGTGGTGGCGACGAGCAGTACTTC.

This clone was observed a single time. The V and J genes are TRBV27 and TRBJ1-6; 7 nucleotides match TRBD1. Germline assignment: CDR1 MNHEY and CDR2 SMNVEV (reference sequence). The CDR3 consists of 13 residues. J was trimmed by 6 bases and V by 6 bases; bases with no gene match: 2. The CDR3: CASRGQSNSPLHF. CDR3 DNA sequence: TGTGCCAGCAGGGGACAGTCTAATTCACCCCTCCACTTT.

The V and J genes are TRBV27 and TRBJ1-6; a possible D gene is TRBD1 (5 bases). The germline gives CDR1 MNHEY, CDR2 SMNVEV (reference sequence). V was trimmed by 5 bases and J by 4 bases, leaving 12 bases between them. The CDR3 is 15 amino acids. The CDR3 sequence: CASSQGPVYNSPLHF. Here the CDR3 DNA reads TGTGCCAGCAGTCAGGGACCGGTTTATAATTCACCCCTCCACTTT.

This clone was detected only once. This rearrangement joins TRBV7-2 to TRBJ2-7, with D perhaps being TRBD1 or TRBD2 (5 bases each). The CDR3 loop spans 15 amino acids. V shed 2 bases and J shed 6 bases, with 17 bases lying between them. Germline values: CDR1 SGHTA, CDR2 FQGNSA. CDR3 in DNA: TGTGCCAGCAGCTTACAAACGGGGACCGTAGGCGAGCAGTACTTC. It encodes CASSLQTGTVGEQYF.

This clone was detected only once. The J gene is TRBJ1-6, the V gene TRBV7-9, with 9 positions matching TRBD1. In germline, CDR1 is SEHNR, CDR2 FQNEAQ (reference sequence). V lost 4 bases, J lost 10 bases, and 8 bases stayed unmatched. The CDR3 loop spans 15 amino acids. The CDR3 spells CASSSRDRELSPLHF. CDR3 nucleotide sequence: TGTGCCAGCAGCTCACGGGACAGGGAGTTGTCACCCCTCCACTTT.